These 18 T cell receptor beta chains came from one sample sequenced in a study of blood T cell repertoires in COVID-19 (TCRdb year 2020). Receptor libraries were prepared by the immunoSEQ multiplex PCR assay. TCRdb holds this immuneACCESS table with in-frame rearrangements only. Some clones are missing; in checked studies, unresolved V genes explain under half, and the rest has no known cause. The sample data list approximately 220,000 clones, and 86% of these were observed just once. Around 3.8% of the sample belongs to the ten largest clones. Sequenced sample: PBMCs or T cells enriched from blood (not recorded which). Every receptor here comes from a middle-aged woman with acute COVID-19.

This chain joins TRBV7-8 and TRBJ2-1; 11 bases map to TRBD2. The CDR3 loop spans 15 amino acids. Germline V gene data show CDR1 as SGHVS and CDR2 as FQNEAQ. V shed 5 bases, J shed 5 bases, and the junction held 5 bases outside the gene matches. CDR3 protein: CASSPVAGGHNEQFF. The DNA of the CDR3 is TGTGCCAGCAGCCCAGTAGCGGGGGGGCACAATGAGCAGTTCTTC.

The chain joins TRBV7-8 to TRBJ1-1; maybe TRBD1 (6 bases). CDR1 is SGHVS and CDR2 is FQNEAQ in the germline V gene. The germline V and J ends were trimmed by 2 bases and 0 bases, with 19 bases remaining between them. This CDR3 spans 18 amino acids. The CDR3 region is CASSLRRTDVGLNTEAFF. DNA for the CDR3: TGTGCCAGCAGCTTAAGGAGGACAGATGTGGGTTTGAACACTGAAGCTTTCTTT.

This chain uses TRBV13 with TRBJ1-1, with unresolved D. Germline values: CDR1 PRHDT, CDR2 FYEKMQ (reference sequence). V was trimmed by 5 bases and J by 1 base, leaving 17 bases between them. The length of the CDR3 is 16 residues. The CDR3 region is CASSHVDPEGNTEAFF. The CDR3, as DNA: TGTGCCAGCAGCCACGTGGACCCCGAGGGGAACACTGAAGCTTTCTTT. The full variable domain, in which reference TRBV13 and TRBJ1-1 provide the parts outside the CDR3, is AAGVIQSPRHLIKEKRETATLKCYPIPRHDTVYWYQQGPGQDPQFLISFYEKMQSDKGSIPDRFSAQQFSDYHSELNMSSLELGDSALYFCASSHVDPEGNTEAFFGQGTRLTVV.

V gene TRBV3-1 (or the pseudogene TRBV3-2) combines with J gene TRBJ1-1; D is possibly TRBD1 (6 bases). The CDR3 length is 14 residues. CDR1 and CDR2 (germline): LGHDT, YNNKEL (reference sequence). The ends were cut back, 1 base at V and 6 bases at J, with 12 bases in the middle. In nucleotides, the CDR3 is TGTGCCAGCAGCCAAGCCAGGGGTATGGCTGAAGCTTTCTTT. Amino acids: CASSQARGMAEAFF.

The V gene is TRBV10-2, the J gene TRBJ1-3; 7 nucleotides agree with TRBD1. The CDR3 length is 14 residues. J gave up 2 bases and V 5 bases, and 3 bases lay outside the gene matches. Germline V gene lookup returns CDR1 WSHSY and CDR2 SAAADI. CDR3 bases: TGCGCCAGCAGTCGACAGGGAACTGGAAACACCATATATTTT. The encoded protein is CASSRQGTGNTIYF.

This chain connects TRBV3-1 (or the pseudogene TRBV3-2) to TRBJ1-1, with D hard to call. The germline V gene encodes CDR1 LGHDT and CDR2 YNNKEL (reference sequence). Trimming removed 2 bases at V and 6 bases at J, with 13 bases between. CDR3 length: 14 amino acids. CDR3 sequence (DNA): TGTGCCAGCAGCCAACCGGGGTACCCCGCTGAAGCTTTCTTT. Translated, it gives CASSQPGYPAEAFF.

The chain links TRBV5-1 to TRBJ2-7, with D perhaps TRBD1 (6 bases). CDR1 is SGHRS and CDR2 is YFSETQ in the germline V gene. This CDR3 is built from 14 residues. Between the trimmed V and J ends, which lost 4 bases and 6 bases, there was a span of 17 bases. Here the CDR3 reads CASSELSPGAEQYV. For the CDR3, the DNA is TGCGCCAGCAGCGAACTCTCTCCAGGGGCCGAGCAGTACGTC.

V gene TRBV3-1 (or the pseudogene TRBV3-2) combines with J gene TRBJ2-1, with TRBD2 as a possible D gene (5 bases). The CDR3 contains 12 residues. The V end was cut by 6 bases, the J end by 8 bases, with 11 bases between. CDR1 and CDR2 (germline): LGHDT, YNNKEL (reference sequence). CDR3: CASRAGVDEQFF. CDR3 DNA: TGTGCCAGCAGAGCCGGGGTGGATGAGCAGTTCTTC.

The chain carries TRBV5-1 and TRBJ1-1; D remains unclear. This CDR3 is 14 amino acids long. V was trimmed by 2 bases and J by 5 bases, leaving 13 bases between them. CDR1 is SGHRS, CDR2 YFSETQ, per germline. The CDR3 DNA reads as TGCGCCAGCAGCTTAATGGTCGAGGGAACTGAAGCTTTCTTT. Residues: CASSLMVEGTEAFF.

This CDR3 reads CASSHQGGRGPKRDTGELFF. The CDR3, as DNA: TGCGCCAGCAGCCACCAGGGGGGTCGTGGACCAAAGAGAGATACCGGGGAGCTGTTTTTT. The chain links TRBV4-1 to TRBJ2-2; weak D call: TRBD1 (7 bases). CDR1 and CDR2 from the germline V gene are MGHRA and YSYEKL. This CDR3 comprises 20 residues. Trimming cost V 3 bases and J 5 bases, with 28 bases left between them.

The rearrangement uses TRBV11-2 and TRBJ2-1; D might be TRBD2 (6 bases). The ends were cut back, 2 bases at V and 0 bases at J, with 11 bases in the middle. Germline V gene sequence: CDR1 SGHAT, CDR2 FQNNGV. This CDR3 spans 16 amino acids. The CDR3 loop reads CASSLFSGSSYNEQFF. The CDR3 DNA is TGTGCCAGCAGCTTATTTAGCGGCTCCTCCTACAATGAGCAGTTCTTC.

This clone was detected only a few times. The gene calls are TRBV10-3 and TRBJ2-5; 7 bases are shared with TRBD1. J lost 5 bases, V lost 5 bases, and 5 bases had no gene match. CDR1 is ENHRY and CDR2 is SYGVKD in the germline V gene. This CDR3 region has 13 residues. The CDR3 protein is CAISPGQAETQYF. CDR3 DNA: TGTGCCATCAGTCCAGGACAGGCGGAGACCCAGTACTTC.

There are many counts of this clone. The chain employs TRBV5-1 and TRBJ2-2; possibly TRBD1 for D (6 bases). Germline CDR1 and CDR2: SGHRS and YFSETQ. The V end lost 0 bases, the J end lost 7 bases, and 13 bases lay between the germline ends. This CDR3 has 15 residues. CDR3 sequence: CASSLGSGVGGELFF. CDR3 bases: TGCGCCAGCAGCTTGGGATCAGGGGTCGGCGGGGAGCTGTTTTTT.

The J gene is TRBJ1-5, the V gene TRBV23-1; D remains ambiguous. TRBV23-1 is an ORF, with its function uncertain. Between the trimmed V and J ends, which lost 2 bases and 1 base, there was a span of 18 bases. This CDR3 is built from 18 residues. The DNA of the CDR3 is TGCGCCAGCAGTCAAGCTTTCCGCTTCGAACGGAGCAATCAGCCCCAGCATTTT. The encoded protein is CASSQAFRFERSNQPQHF.

The V gene is TRBV25-1, the J gene TRBJ1-2; 7 bases are shared with TRBD1. This CDR3 comprises 11 residues. With V trimmed by 6 bases and J by 6 bases, 1 base remained unmatched. Germline CDR1 is MGHDK and CDR2 is SYGVNS. CDR3: CASSTGDGYTF. In nucleotides, the CDR3 is TGTGCCAGCAGCACAGGGGATGGCTACACCTTC.

This clone was counted a few times. The chain uses TRBV5-1 and TRBJ2-2; D remains unclear. The germline V gene has CDR1 SGHRS and CDR2 YFSETQ. Trimming removed 7 bases from V and 4 bases from J, with 14 bases in between. This CDR3 comprises 14 residues. CDR3 sequence (DNA): TGCGCCAGCGATGCAGGCGTAATCACCGGGGAGCTGTTTTTT. This gives the protein CASDAGVITGELFF.

CDR3 sequence (DNA): TGCGCCAGCAGCTTGGGGGCGACATCTCCTGGGGCCAACGTCCTGACTTTC. Amino acid sequence: CASSLGATSPGANVLTF. The gene calls are TRBV5-1 and TRBJ2-6; D unclear. The V end was cut by 0 bases, the J end by 2 bases, with 12 bases between. This CDR3 comprises 17 residues. Germline V gene sequence: CDR1 SGHRS, CDR2 YFSETQ.

The genes are TRBV5-1 and TRBJ1-2; 7 bases align to TRBD1. Germline trimming cut 4 bases from V and 8 bases from J; bases unmatched to any gene: 8. This CDR3 contains 13 residues. Germline values: CDR1 SGHRS, CDR2 YFSETQ. Here the CDR3 DNA reads TGCGCCAGCAGCATGACAGGGTATGAGGGCTACACCTTC. Protein: CASSMTGYEGYTF. Based on the CDR3 plus reference TRBV5-1 and TRBJ1-2, the full variable domain is KAGVTQTPRYLIKTRGQQVTLSCSPISGHRSVSWYQQTPGQGLQFLFEYFSETQRNKGNFPGRFSGRQFSNSRSEMNVSTLELGDSALYLCASSMTGYEGYTFGSGTRLTVV.